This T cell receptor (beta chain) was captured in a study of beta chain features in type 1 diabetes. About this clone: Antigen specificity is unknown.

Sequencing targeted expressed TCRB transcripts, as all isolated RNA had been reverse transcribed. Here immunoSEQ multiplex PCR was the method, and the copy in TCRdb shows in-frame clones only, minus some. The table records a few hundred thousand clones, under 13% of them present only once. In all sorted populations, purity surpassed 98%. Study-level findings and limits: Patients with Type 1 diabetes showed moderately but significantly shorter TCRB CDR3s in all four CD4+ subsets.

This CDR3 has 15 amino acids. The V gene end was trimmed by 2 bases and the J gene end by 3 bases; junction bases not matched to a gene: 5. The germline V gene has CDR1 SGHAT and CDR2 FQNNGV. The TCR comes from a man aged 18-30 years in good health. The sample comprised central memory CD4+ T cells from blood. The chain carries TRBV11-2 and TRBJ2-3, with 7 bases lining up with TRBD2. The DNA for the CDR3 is TGTGCCAGCAGCTTAACAGCGGGATTGACAGATACGCAGTATTTT. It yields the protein CASSLTAGLTDTQYF.